The entry below describes one T cell receptor beta chain. This clonotype was seen only a few times. No cognate antigen has been identified for it. The junction and the germline gene differ at one end; a read error may be behind it. The data derive from a study of breast tumors, draining lymph nodes, adjacent tissues listed by TCRdb under 2016. With respect to the entire study: In breast cancer patients, the study compared the TCR beta repertoires of tumor, adjacent nontumor tissue and axillary lymph nodes. The study aimed to assess the relationships and possible T-cell exchange between tumor, surrounding tissue and draining lymph node repertoires in human breast cancer. General study outcomes and caveats: Tumor and nontumor tissue repertoires were significantly more similar in luminal-like than in basal-like breast cancer. The data were judged consistent with most tumor T cells deriving from the lymph node and then expanding within tumor tissue. Rather than being directly demonstrated, the conclusion that tumor T cells originate in lymph nodes was presented as consistent with a hypothesis. Tumor T-cell repertoires showed less diversity than lymph node repertoires and more diversity than nontumor tissue repertoires, and tumor T-cell repertoires showed preferential V and J gene usage.

The axillary draining lymph nodes of breast cancer patients were the source of the lymph node samples. TCRdb shows the sequencer as Illumina HiSeq 2000. TCR beta chain libraries were generated through multiplex PCR amplification. High-throughput sequencing was used to analyze the amplified TCR beta chain products. TCRdb trimmed public reads at Q25 via fastp, called clones via MiXCR and kept in-frame beta chains. Merged by CDR3 protein, the rows form single entries marked with the most common genes and DNA. This sample is represented by 170,000 or so distinct CDR3 sequences; roughly a third of them were singletons. The top ten hold roughly 4.5% of the sample. The CDR3 starts with the cysteine, ends with the phenylalanine, and has 17 residues. Only CDR3 DNA is held: 51 bases, read in frame from base 1. The germline V gene provides CDR1 MNHEY and CDR2 SVGEGT.

The receptor chain draws on TRBV6-2 or TRBV6-3 and TRBJ2-7; TRBD1 is a weak D gene call, 5 bases matching. The TCR comes from a female donor with breast cancer. Some clones in this sample may be carry-over from other donors' samples. Sequenced sample: axillary lymph node tissue. The CDR3 amino acid sequence is: CASSHSSSGQVFYEQYF. The nucleotide sequence is TGTGCCAGCAGTCACTCGTCTTCAGGACAAGTCTTCTACGAGCAGTACTTC.